This passage covers 25 T cell receptor beta chains from one sample sequenced in a study of T cell repertoires in cytomegalovirus infection. TCRdb re-called the reads with MiXCR, one entry per CDR3 protein. The sample lists just under 550,000 distinct CDR3 sequences, roughly 29% seen once, with approximately 13% in the top ten. Sequenced material: PBMCs. The receptors originated from a human donor in good health (CMV status not recorded). Some clones in this sample may be carry-over from other donors' samples.

This clonotype was seen at least ten times. The V call is TRBV7-3, the J call TRBJ2-5; 7 bases are shared with TRBD2. The CDR3 loop spans 13 amino acids. Germline trimming cut 6 bases from V and 4 bases from J; bases unmatched to any gene: 5. Germline values: CDR1 SGHTA, CDR2 FQGTGA. CDR3 region: CASSRPGGETQYF. CDR3 sequence (DNA): TGTGCCAGCAGTCGCCCGGGGGGAGAGACCCAGTACTTC.

This rearrangement joins TRBV4-3 to TRBJ2-7; TRBD1 agrees at 7 bases. V lost 11 bases to trimming and J lost 7 bases; unmatched junction nucleotides: 14. CDR1 and CDR2 (germline): LGHNA, YSLEER. The CDR3 sequence is 13 residues long. CDR3 in amino acids: CACEKTGSCEQYV. CDR3 DNA sequence: TGCGCCTGCGAGAAGACAGGGTCCTGTGAGCAGTACGTC.

This clonotype occurred a few times. This chain connects TRBV4-1 to TRBJ1-2, with a weak D call TRBD1 (5 bases). Germline V gene lookup returns CDR1 MGHRA and CDR2 YSYEKL. Trimming shortened V by 0 bases and J by 8 bases, and 13 bases separated the two germline ends. This CDR3 is 14 amino acids long. CDR3 DNA: TGCGCCAGCAGCCAAGATGAGGGCCAGGGAGGCTACACCTTC. Translation: CASSQDEGQGGYTF.

The V gene is TRBV24-1, the J gene TRBJ2-3, with a weak D call TRBD2 (5 bases). Deletions cut 8 bases from V and 4 bases from J, with 12 bases between. Germline CDR1 KGHDR, CDR2 SFDVKD. The CDR3 has 13 residues. In nucleotides, the CDR3 is TGTGCCACCAAGGCGGGCCTGTCAGATACGCAGTATTTT. This translates into CATKAGLSDTQYF.

Points on this clonotype: A junction boundary mismatches the germline segment, possibly from a read error. The chain has TRBV7-4 and TRBJ1-2; D is unclear. The CDR3 spans 15 residues. Germline V gene sequence: CDR1 SGHVT, CDR2 SQSDAQ. CDR3 nucleotide sequence: TGTGCCAGCAGCTTAGCGGCAATCCAGAACTCTGGCTACACCTTC. This sequence encodes CASSLAAIQNSGYTF.

This clonotype was seen more than once but under ten times. The genes are TRBV15 and TRBJ1-2; tentatively, D is TRBD1 (6 bases). CDR1 and CDR2 (germline): LNHNV, YYDKDF (reference sequence). The CDR3 is 14 amino acids. V was cut by 0 bases and J by 4 bases, with 9 bases left in between. CDR3 DNA: TGTGCCACCAGCAGAGAAGGGGGGATCTATGGCTACACCTTC. Protein sequence: CATSREGGIYGYTF.

This clonotype was detected ten times or more. The rearrangement uses TRBV7-3 and TRBJ2-2; D is ambiguous. This CDR3 spans 16 amino acids. The germline CDR1 and CDR2 sequences are SGHTA and FQGTGA. V lost 5 bases and J 0 bases, leaving 13 bases between the germline ends. The CDR3 region has the DNA TGTGCCAGCAGCCCCCACGCTAACGCGAACACCGGGGAGCTGTTTTTT. Its protein product is CASSPHANANTGELFF.

The chain joins TRBV2 to TRBJ2-1; 9 nucleotides match TRBD2. Germline lookup yields CDR1 SNHLY and CDR2 FYNNEI. This CDR3 spans 16 amino acids. V lost 3 bases and J lost 1; bases outside the gene matches: 4. The CDR3 sequence: CASSEEAGGSYNEQFF. The CDR3 region has the DNA TGTGCCAGCAGTGAGGAAGCGGGAGGTTCCTACAATGAGCAGTTCTTC. The whole variable domain, remainder taken from reference TRBV2 and TRBJ2-1, is EPEVTQTPSHQVTQMGQEVILRCVPISNHLYFYWYRQILGQKVEFLVSFYNNEISEKSEIFDDQFSVERPDGSNFTLKIRSTKLEDSAMYFCASSEEAGGSYNEQFFGPGTRLTVL.

This chain uses TRBV7-2 with TRBJ2-1; possible D gene TRBD2, 6 bases. The V end lost 2 bases, the J end lost 9 bases, and 11 bases lay between the germline ends. The germline V gene encodes CDR1 SGHTA and CDR2 FQGNSA. This CDR3 has 13 residues. CDR3 amino acids: CASSLTGDLEQFF. The CDR3 DNA follows: TGTGCCAGCAGCTTAACGGGAGATCTTGAGCAGTTCTTC.

This clonotype has ten or more counts. Here the CDR3 reads CASSFQGGYEQYV. Here the CDR3 DNA reads TGTGCCAGCAGCTTCCAGGGTGGCTACGAGCAGTACGTC. This rearrangement joins TRBV7-2 to TRBJ2-7; weak D call: TRBD1 (5 bases). Germline V gives CDR1 SGHTA, CDR2 FQGNSA. This CDR3 spans 13 amino acids. The ends were cut back, 3 bases at V and 3 bases at J, with 9 bases in the middle.

The sample holds a few counts of this clonotype. This chain connects TRBV10-3 to TRBJ2-1; possibly TRBD2 for D (5 bases). CDR1 is ENHRY, CDR2 SYGVKD, per germline. The V end lost 6 bases, the J end lost 9 bases, and 9 bases lay between the germline ends. The CDR3 has 11 amino acids. DNA for the CDR3: TGTGCCATCAGCGCCGGGGTTGAGCAGTTCTTC. Translating it yields CAISAGVEQFF.

This clonotype was counted many times. V and J are TRBV5-1 and TRBJ2-3; 9 nucleotides line up with TRBD2. Losses at the gene ends were 0 bases for V and 2 bases for J; bases not matched to a gene: 1. The CDR3 is 15 amino acids. Germline assignment: CDR1 SGHRS and CDR2 YFSETQ. DNA for the CDR3: TGCGCCAGCAGCTTGGGACTAGCGGACACAGATACGCAGTATTTT. It specifies CASSLGLADTDTQYF.

Only a few counts were recorded for this clonotype. The chain employs TRBV7-9 and TRBJ1-1; D call uncertain. The length of the CDR3 is 13 residues. CDR1 is SEHNR and CDR2 is FQNEAQ in the germline V gene (reference sequence). The ends were cut back, 7 bases at V and 2 bases at J, with 11 bases in the middle. The DNA for the CDR3 is TGTGCCAGCAAGGGTGAGACTAACACTGAAGCTTTCTTT. Translation: CASKGETNTEAFF.

The rearrangement uses TRBV27 and TRBJ2-7; 7 nucleotides align to TRBD1. Germline lookup yields CDR1 MNHEY and CDR2 SMNVEV (reference sequence). The V and J ends lost 6 bases and 3 bases, in that order; junction bases with no gene match: 5. The CDR3 covers 13 residues. The CDR3 reads CASSRDSVYEQYF. Written as DNA, the CDR3 is TGTGCCAGCAGCAGGGACAGCGTCTACGAGCAGTACTTC.

The table lists this clonotype with many counts. The rearrangement joins TRBV6-5 to TRBJ1-1; D may be TRBD1 (6 bases). The V end was cut by 2 bases, the J end by 2 bases, with 15 bases between. Germline CDR1 MNHEY, CDR2 SVGAGI. The CDR3 length is 16 residues. CDR3 bases: TGTGCCAGCAGTTACCGGTGGGACATCCGCAACACTGAAGCTTTCTTT. Translated: CASSYRWDIRNTEAFF.

This clonotype has only one observation. This chain connects TRBV19 to TRBJ2-5; the D gene is possibly TRBD1 (7 bases). Looked up from germline, CDR1 is LNHDA and CDR2 is SQIVND (reference sequence). The CDR3 extends over 15 amino acids. With 5 bases removed from V and 4 bases from J, the gap between germline ends came to 17 bases. The CDR3 nucleotides are TGTGCCAGTAGTCGAGGGCGGGACAGTCGAGAGACCCAGTACTTC. This translates into CASSRGRDSRETQYF. Full variable domain (missing parts from reference TRBV19 and TRBJ2-5): DGGITQSPKYLFRKEGQNVTLSCEQNLNHDAMYWYRQDPGQGLRLIYYSQIVNDFQKGDIAEGYSVSREKKESFPLTVTSAQKNPTAFYLCASSRGRDSRETQYFGPGTRLLVL.

This CDR3 reads CASSYGTGISYEQYF. In DNA, the CDR3 is TGTGCCAGCAGTTACGGGACAGGGATTTCCTACGAGCAGTACTTC. The chain employs TRBV6-5 and TRBJ2-7; 9 bases line up with TRBD1. CDR3 size: 15 residues. Germline assignment: CDR1 MNHEY and CDR2 SVGAGI. The ends lost 2 bases at V and 1 base at J; junction bases unmatched: 3.

This clonotype was detected ten times or more. V usage is TRBV7-9 and J usage is TRBJ1-5; D perhaps matches TRBD1 (6 bases). CDR1 is SEHNR and CDR2 is FQNEAQ in the germline V gene (reference sequence). The CDR3 totals 15 residues. With 4 bases removed from V and 8 bases from J, the gap between germline ends came to 18 bases. The CDR3 region is CASSSFAGGREPQHF. CDR3 nucleotides: TGTGCCAGCAGCTCCTTCGCGGGGGGGCGGGAGCCCCAGCATTTT.

This clonotype has a handful of counts. The chain uses TRBV5-1 and TRBJ2-2; D might be TRBD2 (6 bases). In germline, CDR1 is SGHRS, CDR2 YFSETQ. The CDR3 spans 16 residues. Trimming removed 0 bases from V and 0 bases from J, with 9 bases in between. This CDR3 reads CASSLEGLPNTGELFF. For the CDR3, the DNA is TGCGCCAGCAGCTTGGAAGGACTACCGAACACCGGGGAGCTGTTTTTT.

V usage is TRBV7-2 and J usage is TRBJ2-1; 8 nucleotides agree with TRBD2. The CDR3 runs 16 residues. The germline V gene encodes CDR1 SGHTA and CDR2 FQGNSA. V trimming: 4 bases; J trimming: 4 bases; junction bases outside the gene matches: 9. As DNA, the CDR3 is TGTGCCAGCAGCTCGGAAAGCGGGAGACTATACAATGAGCAGTTCTTC. Protein: CASSSESGRLYNEQFF. Complete variable domain (other parts from reference TRBV7-2 and TRBJ2-1): GAGVSQSPSNKVTEKGKDVELRCDPISGHTALYWYRQSLGQGLEFLIYFQGNSAPDKSGLPSDRFSAERTGGSVSTLTIQRTQQEDSAVYLCASSSESGRLYNEQFFGPGTRLTVL.

This clonotype was seen at least ten times. The gene calls are TRBV7-6 and TRBJ1-2, with D perhaps matching TRBD1 (6 bases). The CDR3 is 13 amino acids. Germline assignment: CDR1 SGHVS and CDR2 FNYEAQ. V was trimmed by 2 bases and J by 5 bases, leaving 9 bases between them. For the CDR3, the DNA is TGTGCCAGCAGCTTAAACCAGGGGTATGGCTACACCTTC. It translates to CASSLNQGYGYTF.

This clonotype occurred a few times. V usage is TRBV28 and J usage is TRBJ1-1, with 7 nucleotides matching TRBD1. Germline CDR1 reads MDHEN; CDR2 reads SYDVKM. V shed 2 bases and J 10 bases; nucleotides not matched to a gene: 10. The CDR3 spans 14 residues. The CDR3 here is CASSLTDRVVGAFF. CDR3 DNA: TGTGCCAGCAGTTTAACCGACAGGGTCGTCGGAGCTTTCTTT. Filled out from reference TRBV28 and TRBJ1-1, the complete variable domain reads DVKVTQSSRYLVKRTGEKVFLECVQDMDHENMFWYRQDPGLGLRLIYFSYDVKMKEKGDIPEGYSVSREKKERFSLILESASTNQTSMYLCASSLTDRVVGAFFGQGTRLTVV.

This clonotype was counted between two and nine times. The conserved phenylalanine or tryptophan normally closing the CDR3 is absent here, so this likely arose from a read error. The chain has TRBV6-6 and TRBJ1-5; no clear D gene. Trimming removed 5 bases at V and 9 bases at J, with 23 bases between. Germline V CDR1 and CDR2: MNHNY, SVGAGI (reference sequence). The length of the CDR3 is 16 residues. CDR3 nucleotide sequence: TGTGCCAGCAGTCATAGGGAGAAGGGTCCCTTGGTGCCCCAGCATGTT. This encodes CASSHREKGPLVPQHV.

This clonotype was found many times. The chain is built from TRBV7-6 and TRBJ2-3; the D is unclear. Germline V gene data show CDR1 as SGHVS and CDR2 as FNYEAQ. The ends were cut back, 5 bases at V and 2 bases at J, with 8 bases in the middle. CDR3 length: 13 amino acids. CDR3 DNA sequence: TGTGCCAGCAGCCCCGACTCCACAGATACGCAGTATTTT. Protein: CASSPDSTDTQYF.

The J gene is TRBJ1-6, the V gene TRBV28, with 7 bases lining up with TRBD1. The J segment lost 7 bases and the V segment lost 10 bases, leaving 10 bases of the junction unmatched. The CDR3 consists of 14 residues. Germline V CDR1 and CDR2: MDHEN, SYDVKM. Here the CDR3 DNA reads TGTGCCACCCTCCCGGGACAGCAAAATTCACCCCTCCACTTT. Its protein is CATLPGQQNSPLHF.